This is a list of T cell receptor beta chains from one sample in a study of cytomegalovirus exposure and HLA in healthy donors. Profiled with immunoSEQ multiplex PCR; TCRdb holds only in-frame clones, not every one. The table lists 80,000 to 100,000 clones, 73% of them singletons, with roughly 3.6% in the top ten. Sequenced sample: PBMCs. These receptors were taken from a middle-aged man in good health and CMV-seronegative. Each CDR3 is given with its conserved first and last residue. D genes are given only for firm matches. Clone size is not always given. Where it is, it says once, few, many or a class for expanded clones.

j_gene	abundance	v_gene	d_gene	CDR3nt	CDR3aa
TRBJ2-7	.	TRBV27	.	TGTGCCAGCAGTCTTGGACGGGATACCTACGAGCAGTACTTC	CASSLGRDTYEQYF
TRBJ1-4	.	TRBV19	.	TGTGCCAGTAGTATCACCTGGGGAGCAACTAATGAAAAACTGTTTTTT	CASSITWGATNEKLFF
TRBJ2-5	.	TRBV5-6	.	TGTGCCAGCAGCCCCGCTGCGGGGCCAGAGACCCAGTACTTC	CASSPAAGPETQYF
TRBJ1-6	once	TRBV5-6	.	TGTGCCAGCACCTGGGAGGGGGGTTCACCCCTCCACTTT	CASTWEGGSPLHF
TRBJ1-5	.	TRBV5-1	TRBD1	TGCGCCAGGACTTCAGGGGGTATCGCTCAGCCCCAGCATTTT	CARTSGGIAQPQHF
TRBJ1-1	few	TRBV11-2	.	TGTGCCAGCAGCCCGGGACGAGGAGGGTACACTGAAGCTTTCTTT	CASSPGRGGYTEAFF
TRBJ2-3	.	TRBV5-6	.	TGTGCCAGCAGCCGGTGGAGCACAGATACGCAGTATTTT	CASSRWSTDTQYF
TRBJ2-5	.	TRBV4-1	TRBD1	TGCGCCAGCAGCCAAGTACAGGGGGACTTAGAGACCCAGTACTTC	CASSQVQGDLETQYF
TRBJ2-1	.	TRBV7-2	.	TGTGCCAGCAGCCCAGCCTACAATGAGCAGTTCTTC	CASSPAYNEQFF
TRBJ1-1	.	TRBV5-1	.	TGCGCCAGCAGCGCGCGACACGCACCCCTTGATGCTTTCTTT	CASSARHAPLDAFF
TRBJ2-7	.	TRBV6-5	.	TGTGCCAGCAGTTACCTCGGGAACTCCCACGAGCAGTACTTC	CASSYLGNSHEQYF
TRBJ1-5	.	TRBV19	.	TGTGCCAGTAGTGGCCAGGGAGGTCAGCCCCAGCATTTT	CASSGQGGQPQHF
TRBJ1-2	.	TRBV5-1	.	TGCGCCAGCAGCGCGATGGGGGCGCGAGGCTACACCTTC	CASSAMGARGYTF
TRBJ2-7	.	TRBV27	TRBD1	TGTGCCAGCAGTTTAGGAGCCGGGACAGCAATTTCCTACGAGCAGTACTTC	CASSLGAGTAISYEQYF
TRBJ2-7	.	TRBV23-1	TRBD1	TGCGCCAGCGGTCCCGGGACAGGGTCCTACGAGCAGTACTTC	CASGPGTGSYEQYF
TRBJ1-5	few	TRBV10-3	.	TGTGCCATCAGTGAGTCAGGAGCCTTTCAGCCCCAGCATTTT	CAISESGAFQPQHF
TRBJ1-4	.	TRBV27	TRBD1	TGTGCCAGCAGAAACAGGGGGCGCGTTGAAAAACTGTTTTTT	CASRNRGRVEKLFF
TRBJ1-5	.	TRBV7-9	TRBD1	TGTGCCAGCAGCTTCGGGACAGGGGGTAGTCAGCCCCAGCATTTT	CASSFGTGGSQPQHF
TRBJ2-7	.	TRBV5-4	TRBD1	TGTGCCAGCAGCTTGTGGGCAGGCGGGACAGGGATGGGCGAGCAGTACTTC	CASSLWAGGTGMGEQYF
TRBJ2-7	.	TRBV10-3	.	TGTGCCATATCACAGAAGTACGAGCAGTACTTC	CAISQKYEQYF
TRBJ2-5	.	TRBV5-5	TRBD2	TGTGCCAGCAGCACGGGACTAGCGGGGGGGCCCGGTCGGGAGACCCAGTACTTC	CASSTGLAGGPGRETQYF